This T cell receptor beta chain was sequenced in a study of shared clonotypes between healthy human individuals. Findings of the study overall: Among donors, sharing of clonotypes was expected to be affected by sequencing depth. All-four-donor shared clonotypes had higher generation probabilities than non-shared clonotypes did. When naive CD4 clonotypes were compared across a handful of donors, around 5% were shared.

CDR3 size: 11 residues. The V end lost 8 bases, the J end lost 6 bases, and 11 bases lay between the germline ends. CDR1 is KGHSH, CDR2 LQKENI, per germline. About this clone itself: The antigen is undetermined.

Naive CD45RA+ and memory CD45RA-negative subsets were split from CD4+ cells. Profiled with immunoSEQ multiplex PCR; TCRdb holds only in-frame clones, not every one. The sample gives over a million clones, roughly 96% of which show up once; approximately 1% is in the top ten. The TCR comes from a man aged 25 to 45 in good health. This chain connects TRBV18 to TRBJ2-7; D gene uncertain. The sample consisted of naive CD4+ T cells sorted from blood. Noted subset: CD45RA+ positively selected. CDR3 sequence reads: CASTKAAEQYF. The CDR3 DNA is TGTGCCAGCACCAAGGCAGCCGAGCAGTACTTC.